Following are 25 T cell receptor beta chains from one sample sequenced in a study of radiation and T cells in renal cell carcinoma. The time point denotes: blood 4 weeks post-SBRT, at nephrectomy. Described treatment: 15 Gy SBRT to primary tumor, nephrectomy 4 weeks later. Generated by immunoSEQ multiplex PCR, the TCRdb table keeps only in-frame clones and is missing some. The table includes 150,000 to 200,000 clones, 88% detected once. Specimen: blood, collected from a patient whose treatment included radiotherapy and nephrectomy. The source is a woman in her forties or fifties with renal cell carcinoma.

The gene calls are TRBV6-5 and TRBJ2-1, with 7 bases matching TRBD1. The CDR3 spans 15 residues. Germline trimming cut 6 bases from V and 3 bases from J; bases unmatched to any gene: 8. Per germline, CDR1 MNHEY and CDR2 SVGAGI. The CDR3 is CASRLTRDSYNEQFF. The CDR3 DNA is TGTGCCAGCAGGTTAACCCGGGACAGCTACAATGAGCAGTTCTTC.

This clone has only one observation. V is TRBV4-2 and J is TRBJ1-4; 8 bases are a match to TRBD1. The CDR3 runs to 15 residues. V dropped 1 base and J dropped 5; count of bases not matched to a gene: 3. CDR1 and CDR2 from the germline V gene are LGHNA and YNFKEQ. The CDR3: CASSQVGTGNEKLFF. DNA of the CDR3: TGTGCCAGCAGCCAAGTGGGGACAGGCAATGAAAAACTGTTTTTT.

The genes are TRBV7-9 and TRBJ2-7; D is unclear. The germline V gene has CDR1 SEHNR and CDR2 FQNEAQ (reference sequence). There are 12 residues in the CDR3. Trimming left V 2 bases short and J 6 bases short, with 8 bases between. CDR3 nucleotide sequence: TGTGCCAGCAGCTTAAGCCAAGCCGAGCAGTACTTC. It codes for CASSLSQAEQYF.

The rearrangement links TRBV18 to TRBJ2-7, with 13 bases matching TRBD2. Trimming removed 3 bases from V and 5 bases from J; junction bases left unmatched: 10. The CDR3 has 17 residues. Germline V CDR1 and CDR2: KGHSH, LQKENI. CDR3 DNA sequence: TGTGCCAGCTCACCTTTAATGACTAGCGGGGGGACAGACGAGCAGTACTTC. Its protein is CASSPLMTSGGTDEQYF.

The CDR3 DNA follows: TGTGCCAGTAGTGGGGACCGATCGGGAAACACTGAAGCTTTCTTT. Protein product: CASSGDRSGNTEAFF. V and J are TRBV19 and TRBJ1-1, with D perhaps TRBD1 (5 bases). Germline CDR1 LNHDA, CDR2 SQIVND (reference sequence). The CDR3 is 15 amino acids. The V end lost 5 bases, the J end lost 2 bases, and 15 bases lay between the germline ends.

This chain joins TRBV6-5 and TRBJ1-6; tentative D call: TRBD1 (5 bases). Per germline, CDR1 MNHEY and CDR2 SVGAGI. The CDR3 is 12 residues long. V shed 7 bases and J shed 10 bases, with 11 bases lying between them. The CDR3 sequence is CASMGVYSPLHF. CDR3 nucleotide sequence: TGTGCCAGCATGGGGGTGTACTCACCCCTCCACTTT.

CDR3 DNA: TGTGCCTGGGGAGGGAGACCCTTAGGCGAGCAGTACTTC. It yields the protein CAWGGRPLGEQYF. The chain employs TRBV30 and TRBJ2-7; D is perhaps TRBD2 (6 bases). The CDR3 sequence is 13 residues long. The V and J ends lost 5 bases and 6 bases respectively, with 17 bases between them. Germline loops: CDR1 GTSNPN, CDR2 SVGIG (reference sequence).

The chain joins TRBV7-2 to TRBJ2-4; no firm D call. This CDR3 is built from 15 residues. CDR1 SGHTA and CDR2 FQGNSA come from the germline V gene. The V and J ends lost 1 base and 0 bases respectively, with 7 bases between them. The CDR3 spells CASSLGNIAKNIQYF. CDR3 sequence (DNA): TGTGCCAGCAGCTTAGGGAATATAGCCAAAAACATTCAGTACTTC.

For the CDR3, the DNA is TGTGCCAGCAGCTGGGTCCGGCGGAACGAAAAACTGTTTTTT. Residues: CASSWVRRNEKLFF. The chain joins TRBV5-8 to TRBJ1-4; D gene uncertain. Per the germline V gene, CDR1 is SGHTS and CDR2 is YDEGEE. Trimming pared 3 bases from V and 8 bases from J, leaving 14 bases between. This CDR3 contains 14 residues.

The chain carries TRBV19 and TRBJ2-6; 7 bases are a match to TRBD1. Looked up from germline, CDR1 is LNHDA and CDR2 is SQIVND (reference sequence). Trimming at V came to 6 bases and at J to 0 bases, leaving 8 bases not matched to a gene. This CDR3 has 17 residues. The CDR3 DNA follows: TGTGCCAGTAGCACTACAGGGGACCTCTCTGGGGCCAACGTCCTGACTTTC. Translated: CASSTTGDLSGANVLTF.

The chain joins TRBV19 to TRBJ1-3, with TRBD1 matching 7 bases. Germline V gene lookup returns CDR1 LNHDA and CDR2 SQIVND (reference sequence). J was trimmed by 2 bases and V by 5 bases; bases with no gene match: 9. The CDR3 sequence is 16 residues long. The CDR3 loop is CASSRLHRGAGNTIYF. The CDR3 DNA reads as TGTGCCAGTAGTCGACTTCACAGGGGAGCTGGAAACACCATATATTTT.

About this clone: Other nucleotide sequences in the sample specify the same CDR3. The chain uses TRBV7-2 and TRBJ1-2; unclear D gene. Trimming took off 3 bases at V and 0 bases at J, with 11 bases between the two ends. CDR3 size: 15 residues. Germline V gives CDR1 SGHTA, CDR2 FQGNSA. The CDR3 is CASSLDGTPNYGYTF. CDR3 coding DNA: TGTGCCAGCAGCTTGGACGGTACCCCTAACTATGGCTACACCTTC.

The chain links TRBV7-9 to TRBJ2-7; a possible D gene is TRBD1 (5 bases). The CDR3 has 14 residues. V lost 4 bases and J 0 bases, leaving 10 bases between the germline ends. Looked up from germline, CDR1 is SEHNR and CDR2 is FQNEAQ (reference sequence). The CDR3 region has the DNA TGTGCCAGCAGCTGGGGCGGTGGCTCCTACGAGCAGTACTTC. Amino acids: CASSWGGGSYEQYF.

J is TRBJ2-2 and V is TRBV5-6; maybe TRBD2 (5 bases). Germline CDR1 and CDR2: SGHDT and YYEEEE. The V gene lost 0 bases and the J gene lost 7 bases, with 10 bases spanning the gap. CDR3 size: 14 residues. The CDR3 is CASSLANRDGELFF. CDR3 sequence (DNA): TGTGCCAGCAGCTTGGCCAATCGGGACGGGGAGCTGTTTTTT.

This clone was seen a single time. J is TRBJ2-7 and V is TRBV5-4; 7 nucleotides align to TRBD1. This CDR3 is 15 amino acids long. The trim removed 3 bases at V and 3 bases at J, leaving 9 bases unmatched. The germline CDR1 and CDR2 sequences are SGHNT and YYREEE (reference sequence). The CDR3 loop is CASSSSDRRGYEQYF. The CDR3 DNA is TGTGCCAGCAGCTCCTCGGACAGGAGAGGCTACGAGCAGTACTTC.

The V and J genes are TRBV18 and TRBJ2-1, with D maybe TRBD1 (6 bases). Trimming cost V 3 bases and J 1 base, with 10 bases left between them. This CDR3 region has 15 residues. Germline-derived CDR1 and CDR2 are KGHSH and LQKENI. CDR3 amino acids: CASSPDSLSYNEQFF. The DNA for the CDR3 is TGTGCCAGCTCACCGGACAGCCTTTCCTACAATGAGCAGTTCTTC. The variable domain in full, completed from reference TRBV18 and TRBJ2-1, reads NAGVMQNPRHLVRRRGQEARLRCSPMKGHSHVYWYRQLPEEGLKFMVYLQKENIIDESGMPKERFSAEFPKEGPSILRIQQVVRGDSAAYFCASSPDSLSYNEQFFGPGTRLTVL.

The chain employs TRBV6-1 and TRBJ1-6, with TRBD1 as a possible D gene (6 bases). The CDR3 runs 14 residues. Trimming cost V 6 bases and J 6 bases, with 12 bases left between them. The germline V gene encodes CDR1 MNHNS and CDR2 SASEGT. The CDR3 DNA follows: TGTGCCAGCAGGGAGACAGGTTTTAATTCACCCCTCCACTTT. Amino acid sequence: CASRETGFNSPLHF.

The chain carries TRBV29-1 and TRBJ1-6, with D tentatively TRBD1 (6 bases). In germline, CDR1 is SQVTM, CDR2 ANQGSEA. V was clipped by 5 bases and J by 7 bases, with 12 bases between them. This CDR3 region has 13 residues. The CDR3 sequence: CSVSDSKNSPLHF. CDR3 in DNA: TGCAGCGTTTCGGACAGTAAGAATTCACCCCTCCACTTT.

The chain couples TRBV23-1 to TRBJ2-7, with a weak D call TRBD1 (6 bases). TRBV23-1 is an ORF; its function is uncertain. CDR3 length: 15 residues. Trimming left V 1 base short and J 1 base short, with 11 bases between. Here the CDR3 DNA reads TGCGCCAGCAGTCAATGGGGGCTGCCATCCTACGAGCAGTACTTC. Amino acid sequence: CASSQWGLPSYEQYF.

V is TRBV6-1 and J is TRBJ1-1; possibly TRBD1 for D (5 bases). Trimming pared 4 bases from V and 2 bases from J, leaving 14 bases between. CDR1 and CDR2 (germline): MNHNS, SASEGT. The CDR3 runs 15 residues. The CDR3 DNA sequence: TGTGCCAGCAGTGGGTGGGGGGGTCTAAACACTGAAGCTTTCTTT. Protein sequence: CASSGWGGLNTEAFF.

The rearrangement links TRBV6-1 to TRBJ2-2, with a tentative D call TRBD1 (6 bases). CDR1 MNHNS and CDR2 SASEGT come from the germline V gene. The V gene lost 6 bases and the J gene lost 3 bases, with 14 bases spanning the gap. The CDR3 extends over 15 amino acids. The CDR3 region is CASRKGDVDTGELFF. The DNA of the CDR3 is TGTGCCAGCAGGAAGGGGGATGTTGACACCGGGGAGCTGTTTTTT.

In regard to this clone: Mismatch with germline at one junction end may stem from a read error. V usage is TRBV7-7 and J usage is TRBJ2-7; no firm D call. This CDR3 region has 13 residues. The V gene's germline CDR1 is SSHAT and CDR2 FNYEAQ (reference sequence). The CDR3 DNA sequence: TGTGCTAGCAGCTTTTCTGGGGATTACGAGCAGTACTTC. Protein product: CASSFSGDYEQYF.

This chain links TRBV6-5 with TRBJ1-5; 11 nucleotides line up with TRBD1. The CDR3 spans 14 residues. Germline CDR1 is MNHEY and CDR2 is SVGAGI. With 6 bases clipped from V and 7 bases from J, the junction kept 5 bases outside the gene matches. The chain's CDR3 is CASRGQGGGQPQHF. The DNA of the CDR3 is TGTGCCAGCAGGGGACAGGGGGGAGGACAGCCCCAGCATTTT.

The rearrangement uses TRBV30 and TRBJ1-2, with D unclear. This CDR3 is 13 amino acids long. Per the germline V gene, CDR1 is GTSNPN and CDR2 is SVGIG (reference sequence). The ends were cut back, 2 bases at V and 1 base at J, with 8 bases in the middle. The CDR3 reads CAWSRQDNYGYTF. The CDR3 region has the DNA TGTGCCTGGAGTAGACAAGATAACTATGGCTACACCTTC.

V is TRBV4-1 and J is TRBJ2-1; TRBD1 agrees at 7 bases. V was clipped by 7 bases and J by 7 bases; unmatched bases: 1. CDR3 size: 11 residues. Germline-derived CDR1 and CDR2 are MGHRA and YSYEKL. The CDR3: CASTRGNEQFF. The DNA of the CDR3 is TGCGCCAGCACCAGGGGGAATGAGCAGTTCTTC.